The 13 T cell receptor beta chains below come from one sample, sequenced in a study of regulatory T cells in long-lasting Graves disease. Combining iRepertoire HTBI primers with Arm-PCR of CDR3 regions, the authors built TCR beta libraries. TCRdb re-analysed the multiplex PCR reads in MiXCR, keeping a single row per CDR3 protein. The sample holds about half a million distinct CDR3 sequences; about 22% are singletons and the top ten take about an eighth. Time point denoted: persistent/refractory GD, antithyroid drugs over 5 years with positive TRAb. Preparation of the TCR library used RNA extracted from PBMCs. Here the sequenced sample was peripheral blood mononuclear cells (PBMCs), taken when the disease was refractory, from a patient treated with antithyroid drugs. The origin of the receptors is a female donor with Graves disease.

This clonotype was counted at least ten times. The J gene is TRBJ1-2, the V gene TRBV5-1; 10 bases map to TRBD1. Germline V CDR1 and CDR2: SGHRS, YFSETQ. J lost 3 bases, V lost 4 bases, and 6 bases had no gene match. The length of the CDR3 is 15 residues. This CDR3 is CASSPPGQGHYGYTF. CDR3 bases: TGCGCCAGCAGCCCCCCGGGACAGGGGCACTATGGCTACACCTTC.

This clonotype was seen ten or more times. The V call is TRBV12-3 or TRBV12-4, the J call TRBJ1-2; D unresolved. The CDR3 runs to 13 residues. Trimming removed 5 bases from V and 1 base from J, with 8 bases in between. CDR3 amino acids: CASSPRNNYGYTF. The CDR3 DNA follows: TGTGCCAGCAGTCCGAGGAATAACTATGGCTACACCTTC.

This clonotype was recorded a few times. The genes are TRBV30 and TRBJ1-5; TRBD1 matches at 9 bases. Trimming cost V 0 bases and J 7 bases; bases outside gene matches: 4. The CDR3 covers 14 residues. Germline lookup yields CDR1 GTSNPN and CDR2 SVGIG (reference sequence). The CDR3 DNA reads TGTGCCTGGAGTGTAGGGACAGGGCAACAGCCCCAGCATTTT. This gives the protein CAWSVGTGQQPQHF.

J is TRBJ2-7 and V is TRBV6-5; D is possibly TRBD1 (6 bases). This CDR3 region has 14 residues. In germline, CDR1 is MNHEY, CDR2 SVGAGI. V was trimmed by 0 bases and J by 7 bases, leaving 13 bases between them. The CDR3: CASSYSATGSEQYF. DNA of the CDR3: TGTGCCAGCAGTTACTCAGCCACAGGGTCTGAGCAGTACTTC.

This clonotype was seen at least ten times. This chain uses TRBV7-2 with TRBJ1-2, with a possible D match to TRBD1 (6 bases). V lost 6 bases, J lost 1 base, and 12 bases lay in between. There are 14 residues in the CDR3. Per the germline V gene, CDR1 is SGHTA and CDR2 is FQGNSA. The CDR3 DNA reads TGTGCCAGCAGGAACAGGGCCCTTAACTATGGCTACACCTTC. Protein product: CASRNRALNYGYTF.

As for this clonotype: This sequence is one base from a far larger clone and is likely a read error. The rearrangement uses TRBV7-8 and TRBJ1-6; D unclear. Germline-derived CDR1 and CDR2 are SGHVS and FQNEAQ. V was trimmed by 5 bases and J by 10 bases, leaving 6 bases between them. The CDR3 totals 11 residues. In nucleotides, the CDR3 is TGTGCCAGCAGCGTAGGATCACCCCTCCACTTT. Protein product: CASSVGSPLHF.

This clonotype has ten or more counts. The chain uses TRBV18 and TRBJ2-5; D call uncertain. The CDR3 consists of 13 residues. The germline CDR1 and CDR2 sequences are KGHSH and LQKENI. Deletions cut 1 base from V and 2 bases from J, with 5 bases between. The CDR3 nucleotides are TGTGCCAGCTCACCACGGGCTCAAGAGACCCAGTACTTC. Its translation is CASSPRAQETQYF.

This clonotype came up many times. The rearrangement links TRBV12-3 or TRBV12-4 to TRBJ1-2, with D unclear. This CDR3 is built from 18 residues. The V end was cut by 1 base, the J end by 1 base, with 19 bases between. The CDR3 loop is CASSLGLQLKTDNYGYTF. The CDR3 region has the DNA TGTGCCAGCAGTTTAGGCCTCCAGTTAAAGACCGATAACTATGGCTACACCTTC.

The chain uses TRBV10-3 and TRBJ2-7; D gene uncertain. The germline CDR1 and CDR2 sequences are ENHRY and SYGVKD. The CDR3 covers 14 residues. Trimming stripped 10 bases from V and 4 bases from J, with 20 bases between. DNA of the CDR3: TGTGCCAGCTTGGGAAGGGTTGGTGGATACGAGCAGTACTTC. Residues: CASLGRVGGYEQYF.

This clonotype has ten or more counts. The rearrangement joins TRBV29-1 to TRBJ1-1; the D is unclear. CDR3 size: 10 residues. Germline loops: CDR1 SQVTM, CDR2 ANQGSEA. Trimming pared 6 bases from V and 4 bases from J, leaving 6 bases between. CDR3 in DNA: TGCAGCGTCAGCGGCACTGAAGCTTTCTTT. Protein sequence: CSVSGTEAFF.

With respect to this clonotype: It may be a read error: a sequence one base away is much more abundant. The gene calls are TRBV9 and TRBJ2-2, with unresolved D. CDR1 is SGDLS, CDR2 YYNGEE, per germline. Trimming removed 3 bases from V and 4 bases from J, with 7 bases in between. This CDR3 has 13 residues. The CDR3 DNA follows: TGTGCCAGCAGCGCAGGTCGCACCGGGGAGCTGTTTTTT. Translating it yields CASSAGRTGELFF.

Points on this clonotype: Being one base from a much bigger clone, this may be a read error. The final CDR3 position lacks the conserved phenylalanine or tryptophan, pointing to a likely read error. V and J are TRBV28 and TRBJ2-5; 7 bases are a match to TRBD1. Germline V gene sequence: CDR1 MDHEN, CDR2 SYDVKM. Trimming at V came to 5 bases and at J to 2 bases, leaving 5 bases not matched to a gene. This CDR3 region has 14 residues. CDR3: CASSIPGQQETQYC. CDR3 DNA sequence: TGTGCCAGCAGTATACCGGGACAGCAAGAGACCCAGTACTGC.

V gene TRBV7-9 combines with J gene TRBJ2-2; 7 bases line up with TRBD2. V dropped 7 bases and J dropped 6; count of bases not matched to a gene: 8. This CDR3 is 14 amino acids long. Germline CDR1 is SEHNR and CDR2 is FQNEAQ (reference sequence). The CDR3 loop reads CASTASRGAGELFF. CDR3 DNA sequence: TGTGCCAGCACCGCATCACGGGGGGCCGGGGAGCTGTTTTTT.